These T cell receptor beta chains were read from a single sample in a study of T-cell memory formation after mild COVID-19. TCRdb reanalysed the 5' RACE reads using MiXCR and keeps one entry per CDR3 protein. The repertoire holds about 190,000 distinct CDR3 sequences, with around 18% as singletons. Sequencing was done on a sample of PBMCs or a T cell subset sorted from them (not recorded which). The origin of the receptors is an adult woman who had mild COVID-19 (a few samples of this study predate the infection). Cell type and time point are not known. Both conserved end residues are part of each CDR3. The D gene is left open where the match is weak. A clone size is listed for some rows: how often the clone was seen (once, few, many), or a class if it is expanded.

v_call,clone_size,j_call,d_call,cdr3_aa,cdr3_nt
TRBV6-6,-,TRBJ2-6,-,CASSYSPSGANVLTF,TGTGCCAGCAGCTACTCTCCCTCTGGGGCCAACGTCCTGACTTTC
TRBV9,-,TRBJ1-1,-,CASSVSQVVGAEAFF,TGTGCCAGCAGCGTTTCGCAGGTGGTAGGGGCTGAAGCTTTCTTT
TRBV12-5,once,TRBJ1-1,-,CASGMLVTEAFF,TGTGCTAGTGGGATGCTGGTCACTGAAGCTTTCTTT
TRBV7-8,-,TRBJ2-7,-,CASSFSVGYEQYF,TGTGCCAGCAGCTTCTCCGTGGGCTACGAGCAGTACTTC
TRBV7-9,-,TRBJ2-5,TRBD2,CASSLALLREGEETQYF,TGTGCCAGCAGCTTAGCGCTTTTGCGGGAGGGAGAAGAGACCCAGTACTTC
TRBV18,-,TRBJ2-1,TRBD2,CASSVAGGDYNEQFF,TGTGCCAGCTCGGTAGCGGGGGGAGACTACAATGAGCAGTTCTTC
TRBV30,few,TRBJ2-7,-,CAWSINTGVEF,TGTGCCTGGAGTATCAACACCGGGGTCGAATTC
TRBV5-1,-,TRBJ2-5,TRBD2,CASSLDGTRETQYF,TGCGCCAGCAGCTTGGATGGGACTAGAGAGACCCAGTACTTC
TRBV9,few,TRBJ1-6,TRBD1,CASSPRSGQGASPLHF,TGTGCCAGCAGCCCCAGATCGGGACAGGGAGCGTCACCCCTCCACTTT
TRBV6-1,-,TRBJ2-2,TRBD1,CASSAPGGYTGELFF,TGTGCCAGCAGTGCACCAGGGGGCTACACCGGGGAGCTGTTTTTT
TRBV7-6,few,TRBJ2-5,-,CASSPVGRSQYF,TGTGCCAGCAGCCCCGTCGGCCGGTCCCAGTACTTC
TRBV12-3/TRBV12-4,-,TRBJ2-2,TRBD2,CASSFGGSSTGELFF,TGTGCCAGCAGTTTTGGCGGGAGTTCCACCGGGGAGCTGTTTTTT
TRBV2,-,TRBJ2-3,-,CASSDYGLGTDTQYF,TGTGCCAGCAGTGATTATGGTCTGGGCACAGATACGCAGTATTTT
TRBV24-1,-,TRBJ2-7,-,CATSDSRTVSSYEQYF,TGTGCCACCAGTGATTCAAGGACAGTTTCATCCTACGAGCAGTACTTC
TRBV2,few,TRBJ2-3,TRBD2,CASTLVGTSGGITDTQYF,TGTGCCAGCACACTTGTCGGGACTAGCGGGGGGATTACAGATACGCAGTATTTT
TRBV18,few,TRBJ2-3,TRBD2,CASSPVAGSTDTQYF,TGTGCCAGCTCACCAGTAGCGGGGAGCACAGATACGCAGTATTTT
TRBV12-3/TRBV12-4,-,TRBJ2-2,-,CASSQTLTGELFF,TGTGCCAGCAGCCAAACACTCACCGGGGAGCTGTTTTTT
TRBV7-2,many,TRBJ2-1,-,CASSLLNEQFF,TGTGCCAGCAGCTTACTCAATGAGCAGTTCTTC
TRBV20-1,-,TRBJ1-1,-,CSARGHRINTEAFF,TGCAGTGCTAGGGGTCACAGGATCAACACTGAAGCTTTCTTT
TRBV7-6,few,TRBJ2-5,TRBD2,CASSFDERLAGGETQYF,TGTGCCAGCAGCTTCGATGAAAGACTAGCGGGCGGAGAGACCCAGTACTTC
TRBV11-2,few,TRBJ2-2,-,CASSLAVARSGELFF,TGTGCCAGCAGCTTAGCGGTAGCGAGATCCGGGGAGCTGTTTTTT
TRBV5-1,few,TRBJ2-7,-,CASSLETAGAWSEQYF,TGCGCCAGCAGCTTGGAAACGGCAGGGGCCTGGAGTGAGCAGTACTTC
TRBV20-1,few,TRBJ2-3,-,CSARVGQGRGTQYF,TGCAGTGCTAGAGTAGGCCAGGGTAGGGGTACGCAGTATTTT
TRBV12-3/TRBV12-4,few,TRBJ2-5,-,CASSNGQQETQYF,TGTGCCAGCAGCAATGGACAGCAAGAGACCCAGTACTTC
TRBV10-3,few,TRBJ2-5,TRBD2,CAISSSGSRQETQYF,TGTGCCATCAGCAGTAGCGGGAGTCGGCAAGAGACCCAGTACTTC
TRBV20-1,medium-sized,TRBJ2-3,TRBD2,CSAAGASGSATDTQYF,TGCAGTGCCGCCGGGGCTAGCGGGAGTGCCACAGATACGCAGTATTTT
TRBV19,-,TRBJ2-7,-,CASSPPGTRLYEQYF,TGTGCCAGTAGTCCTCCGGGGACCCGGCTATACGAGCAGTACTTC
TRBV5-1,-,TRBJ1-6,-,CASSLATDGNSPLHF,TGCGCCAGCAGCTTGGCCACGGACGGAAATTCACCCCTCCACTTT
TRBV20-1,few,TRBJ2-2,-,CSARGSPTVNTGELFF,TGCAGTGCTAGAGGAAGCCCGACAGTGAACACCGGGGAGCTGTTTTTT
TRBV3-1,-,TRBJ2-7,-,CASSTSVGAYEQYF,TGTGCCAGCAGCACCTCCGTGGGGGCCTACGAGCAGTACTTC
TRBV20-1,-,TRBJ1-2,TRBD1,CSAYRGQGYGYTF,TGCAGTGCTTACAGGGGGCAGGGCTATGGCTACACCTTC
TRBV3-1,-,TRBJ1-6,-,CASSPSPSGMTYNSPLHF,TGTGCCAGCAGCCCCTCCCCGTCAGGGATGACCTATAATTCACCCCTCCACTTT
TRBV3-1,few,TRBJ2-1,-,CASSQVGSGVYEQFF,TGTGCCAGCAGCCAAGTTGGGTCGGGAGTCTATGAGCAGTTCTTC
TRBV5-5,-,TRBJ2-7,TRBD2,CASSLAGTSGTYEQYF,TGTGCCAGCAGCTTGGCCGGGACTAGCGGGACCTACGAGCAGTACTTC
TRBV24-1,few,TRBJ1-5,TRBD1,CATSDSETGGTFDQPQHF,TGTGCCACCAGTGATTCCGAGACAGGGGGCACATTCGATCAGCCCCAGCATTTT
TRBV15,few,TRBJ2-7,TRBD2,CATSRDSGGGYEQYF,TGTGCCACCAGCAGAGATAGCGGGGGTGGGTACGAGCAGTACTTC
TRBV12-3/TRBV12-4,-,TRBJ1-4,TRBD1,CASSPGQGLYEKLFF,TGTGCCAGCAGTCCAGGACAGGGCCTTTATGAAAAACTGTTTTTT